These 27 T cell receptor beta chains share one sample of origin, sequenced in a study of blood T cell repertoires in COVID-19. This table comes from immunoSEQ multiplex PCR, and its TCRdb copy is limited to in-frame clones, with some not included. The sample shows about 25,000 clones, 81% of them seen only once. Sequencing was done on a sample of peripheral blood. The receptors originated from a man aged 45-65 years with active or convalescent COVID-19.

In this sample, this clone turned up a few times. The chain uses TRBV6-1 and TRBJ2-1, with 8 positions matching TRBD1. CDR3 length equals 15 residues. The V gene end was trimmed by 3 bases and the J gene end by 7 bases; junction bases not matched to a gene: 8. Germline CDR1 and CDR2: MNHNS and SASEGT. The CDR3 reads CASSDTPGGRNEQFF. CDR3 bases: TGTGCCAGCAGTGATACCCCAGGGGGCAGGAATGAGCAGTTCTTC.

This chain uses TRBV2 with TRBJ2-5, with a weak D call TRBD2 (6 bases). This CDR3 comprises 13 residues. Trimming cost V 10 bases and J 5 bases, with 17 bases left between them. Germline V gene data show CDR1 as SNHLY and CDR2 as FYNNEI. The CDR3 sequence is CATREHVRETQYF. As DNA, the CDR3 is TGTGCCACCCGGGAGCATGTTAGGGAGACCCAGTACTTC.

V usage is TRBV12-3 or TRBV12-4 and J usage is TRBJ1-1; D ambiguous. The ends were cut back, 6 bases at V and 2 bases at J, with 10 bases in the middle. The CDR3 is made up of 13 amino acids. The CDR3 loop is CASRGYTNTEAFF. DNA for the CDR3: TGTGCCAGCAGGGGCTACACTAACACTGAAGCTTTCTTT.

The chain carries TRBV7-9 and TRBJ2-1; 8 bases line up with TRBD2. Germline assignment: CDR1 SEHNR and CDR2 FQNEAQ (reference sequence). Trimming removed 3 bases from V and 6 bases from J; junction bases left unmatched: 7. The CDR3 extends over 15 amino acids. CDR3 sequence (DNA): TGTGCCAGCAGCTTTATAACTAGCGGACCCAATGAGCAGTTCTTC. This codes for CASSFITSGPNEQFF.

The chain links TRBV20-1 to TRBJ1-4; D possibly corresponds to TRBD1 (5 bases). The CDR3 is 11 residues long. V was cut by 4 bases and J by 7 bases, with 7 bases left in between. Germline CDR1 is DFQATT and CDR2 is SNEGSKA (reference sequence). The CDR3 DNA is TGCAGTGCTAAAAGGGGTGAAAAACTGTTTTTT. Residues: CSAKRGEKLFF.

This rearrangement joins TRBV7-9 to TRBJ1-1, with D perhaps TRBD1 (6 bases). The CDR3 sequence is 12 residues long. Deletions cut 3 bases from V and 8 bases from J, with 10 bases between. CDR1 and CDR2 from the germline V gene are SEHNR and FQNEAQ (reference sequence). The CDR3 bases are TGTGCCAGCAGCTTCGCCGGGACAGAAGCTTTCTTT. Its translation is CASSFAGTEAFF.

The chain uses TRBV21-1 and TRBJ2-1; no check of the table's D call, TRBD1, against the DNA was made. TRBV21-1 is an annotated pseudogene. CDR3 length: 19 amino acids. The CDR3 nucleotides are TGTGCCAGCAGCGCCGAACCCACCCCGGGACAGGTCGGTGTCAATGAGCAGTTCTTC. Its translation is CASSAEPTPGQVGVNEQFF.

This chain connects TRBV5-6 to TRBJ1-5; 10 bases line up with TRBD1. Germline assignment: CDR1 SGHDT and CDR2 YYEEEE. The V gene end was trimmed by 4 bases and the J gene end by 3 bases; junction bases not matched to a gene: 7. This CDR3 has 16 amino acids. The CDR3, as DNA: TGTGCCAGCAGCAAGACAGGGGGCGGATTCAATCAGCCCCAGCATTTT. Protein sequence: CASSKTGGGFNQPQHF.

This clone showed up just once. The V call is TRBV9, the J call TRBJ2-7; 9 nucleotides align to TRBD2. Germline V gene lookup returns CDR1 SGDLS and CDR2 YYNGEE. This CDR3 comprises 13 residues. V shed 7 bases and J 5 bases; nucleotides not matched to a gene: 7. CDR3 protein: CASRGGGWDEQYF. In nucleotides, the CDR3 is TGTGCCAGCCGCGGGGGGGGCTGGGACGAGCAGTACTTC.

CDR3 in DNA: TGTGCCAGCAGCCAGGACAGGGAGGCCTTTTCGGGCTACACCTTC. This translates into CASSQDREAFSGYTF. The rearrangement uses TRBV3-1 (or the pseudogene TRBV3-2) and TRBJ1-2; 8 nucleotides match TRBD1. Unmatched junction bases numbered 11, after V lost 3 bases and J lost 8 bases. CDR3 length equals 15 residues. Germline values: CDR1 LGHDT, CDR2 YNNKEL (reference sequence).

V usage is TRBV11-3 and J usage is TRBJ2-1; 11 nucleotides match TRBD2. CDR1 and CDR2 from the germline V gene are SGHNT and YENEEA. Trimming at V came to 5 bases and at J to 2 bases, leaving 2 bases not matched to a gene. The CDR3 spans 15 residues. CDR3 nucleotide sequence: TGTGCCAGCAGCAATAGCGGGGGGGCCTACAATGAGCAGTTCTTC. Its protein product is CASSNSGGAYNEQFF.

In this sample, this clone turned up once. V gene TRBV25-1 combines with J gene TRBJ1-2; the D gene is possibly TRBD1 (5 bases). This CDR3 has 14 residues. With 3 bases removed from V and 0 bases from J, the gap between germline ends came to 8 bases. From germline, CDR1 is MGHDK and CDR2 SYGVNS. CDR3 region: CASSDPGSNYGYTF. The CDR3 nucleotides are TGTGCCAGCAGTGACCCAGGGTCTAACTATGGCTACACCTTC.

This clone was counted once. The J gene is TRBJ2-3, the V gene TRBV6-1; 9 nucleotides align to TRBD1. Germline-derived CDR1 and CDR2 are MNHNS and SASEGT. The CDR3 contains 15 residues. Unmatched junction bases numbered 10, after V lost 6 bases and J lost 6 bases. This CDR3 is CASRQDRGRGDTQYF. CDR3 coding DNA: TGTGCCAGCAGGCAGGACAGGGGTAGAGGGGATACGCAGTATTTT.

A remark on this clone: A read error is possible here, since a much larger clone lies one base away. The V call is TRBV27, the J call TRBJ1-2, with D maybe TRBD1 (6 bases). Germline V lookup: CDR1 MNHEY, CDR2 SMNVEV (reference sequence). This CDR3 is built from 13 residues. Trimming shortened V by 6 bases and J by 2 bases, and 10 bases separated the two germline ends. CDR3 in amino acids: CASSTTGNYGYTF. CDR3 coding DNA: TGTGCCAGCAGCACCACAGGGAACTATGGCTACACCTTC.

The genes are TRBV18 and TRBJ1-2; 9 bases agree with TRBD1. CDR3 size: 16 residues. V shed 6 bases, J shed 5 bases, and the junction held 13 bases outside the gene matches. Germline-derived CDR1 and CDR2 are KGHSH and LQKENI. In nucleotides, the CDR3 is TGTGCCAGCTCCCGGACAGGGGCGGAATCTATGTATGGCTACACCTTC. Its translation is CASSRTGAESMYGYTF.

The chain has TRBV3-1 (or the pseudogene TRBV3-2) and TRBJ2-1, with 10 bases aligning to TRBD2. Germline V gene lookup returns CDR1 LGHDT and CDR2 YNNKEL (reference sequence). Unmatched junction bases numbered 11, after V lost 5 bases and J lost 7 bases. The CDR3 runs to 16 residues. CDR3 sequence (DNA): TGTGCCAGCAGCTCCGGGTCTAGCGGGAGAGTAAATGAGCAGTTCTTC. Encoded protein: CASSSGSSGRVNEQFF.

This chain connects TRBV3-1 (or the pseudogene TRBV3-2) to TRBJ2-1; 8 nucleotides align to TRBD1. With 4 bases clipped from V and 4 bases from J, the junction kept 6 bases outside the gene matches. The CDR3 totals 15 residues. Germline V gives CDR1 LGHDT, CDR2 YNNKEL (reference sequence). Here the CDR3 reads CASSLTGGPYNEQFF. The CDR3 DNA sequence: TGTGCCAGCAGCCTCACAGGGGGGCCTTACAATGAGCAGTTCTTC.

V usage is TRBV30 and J usage is TRBJ1-1; the D gene is possibly TRBD1 (6 bases). The CDR3 runs 14 residues. The germline gives CDR1 GTSNPN, CDR2 SVGIG (reference sequence). CDR3 amino acids: CALLKGTRETEAFF. The CDR3 DNA follows: TGTGCTCTGCTTAAGGGGACACGGGAAACTGAAGCTTTCTTT.

The chain has TRBV11-3 and TRBJ2-7, with 9 bases fitting TRBD1. In germline, CDR1 is SGHNT, CDR2 YENEEA. V lost 10 bases, J lost 3 bases, and 13 bases stayed unmatched. The CDR3 sequence is 15 residues long. The CDR3 reads CATTRGDRDFYEQYF. The DNA of the CDR3 is TGTGCCACGACAAGGGGGGACAGGGACTTCTACGAGCAGTACTTC.

The CDR3 DNA is TGTGCCACCAGACGATCCCTACCTGTTGTTCCTCCCTACGAGCAGTACTTC. Its translation is CATRRSLPVVPPYEQYF. The chain combines TRBV15 with TRBJ2-7; D is ambiguous. V dropped 6 bases and J dropped 2 bases, with 23 bases sitting between them. Germline CDR1 reads LNHNV; CDR2 reads YYDKDF (reference sequence). There are 17 residues in the CDR3.

The gene calls are TRBV5-1 and TRBJ1-1; D gene uncertain. Germline CDR1 is SGHRS and CDR2 is YFSETQ. This CDR3 is built from 13 residues. Trimming took off 5 bases at V and 0 bases at J, with 8 bases between the two ends. The CDR3 reads CASSRTLNTEAFF. Here the CDR3 DNA reads TGCGCCAGCAGTCGAACACTGAACACTGAAGCTTTCTTT.

The V and J genes are TRBV7-9 and TRBJ2-1, with TRBD1 identical over 8 bases. Germline V lookup: CDR1 SEHNR, CDR2 FQNEAQ (reference sequence). The CDR3 contains 18 residues. V trimming: 2 bases; J trimming: 4 bases; junction bases outside the gene matches: 13. CDR3 protein: CASSLWRQGYYWYNEQFF. CDR3 DNA sequence: TGTGCCAGCAGCTTATGGAGACAGGGGTACTATTGGTACAATGAGCAGTTCTTC.

The chain uses TRBV3-1 (or the pseudogene TRBV3-2) and TRBJ2-5; D gene uncertain. Germline V gene sequence: CDR1 LGHDT, CDR2 YNNKEL (reference sequence). V was trimmed by 6 bases and J by 5 bases, leaving 7 bases between them. This CDR3 is built from 11 residues. The CDR3 loop reads CASRDTETQYF. The CDR3 nucleotides are TGTGCCAGCAGAGACACGGAGACCCAGTACTTC.

The chain has TRBV5-5 and TRBJ2-1; D remains unclear. Per germline, CDR1 SGHKS and CDR2 YYEKEE (reference sequence). V was cut by 4 bases and J by 13 bases, with 21 bases left in between. The length of the CDR3 is 14 residues. DNA of the CDR3: TGTGCCAGCAGCCCCCCCGCGACCTCTTACTATCAGTTCTTC. Translation: CASSPPATSYYQFF.

In this sample, this clone turned up a few times. The gene calls are TRBV7-2 and TRBJ2-5, with 8 bases that match TRBD1. J was trimmed by 4 bases and V by 5 bases; bases with no gene match: 3. Germline V gives CDR1 SGHTA, CDR2 FQGNSA. The length of the CDR3 is 13 residues. The DNA for the CDR3 is TGTGCCAGCAGCATCGGACAGGGAGAGACCCAGTACTTC. It specifies CASSIGQGETQYF. Based on the CDR3 plus reference TRBV7-2 and TRBJ2-5, the full variable domain is GAGVSQSPSNKVTEKGKDVELRCDPISGHTALYWYRQSLGQGLEFLIYFQGNSAPDKSGLPSDRFSAERTGGSVSTLTIQRTQQEDSAVYLCASSIGQGETQYFGPGTRLLVL.

The chain recombines TRBV2 with TRBJ2-1; 7 bases line up with TRBD1. CDR3 length: 13 residues. The V segment lost 6 bases and the J segment 6 bases; nucleotides outside the gene matches: 5. The germline V gene has CDR1 SNHLY and CDR2 FYNNEI. Here the CDR3 reads CASSAGTANEQFF. The CDR3, as DNA: TGTGCCAGCAGCGCCGGGACAGCCAATGAGCAGTTCTTC.

The J gene is TRBJ2-2, the V gene TRBV11-2; 12 positions match TRBD1. V shed 4 bases and J 5 bases; nucleotides not matched to a gene: 5. This CDR3 region has 16 residues. Per the germline V gene, CDR1 is SGHAT and CDR2 is FQNNGV. CDR3 nucleotide sequence: TGTGCCAGCAGCTGGGGGACAGGGGGCTATACCGGGGAGCTGTTTTTT. Its protein is CASSWGTGGYTGELFF. Complete variable domain (other parts from reference TRBV11-2 and TRBJ2-2): EAGVAQSPRYKIIEKRQSVAFWCNPISGHATLYWYQQILGQGPKLLIQFQNNGVVDDSQLPKDRFSAERLKGVDSTLKIQPAKLEDSAVYLCASSWGTGGYTGELFFGEGSRLTVL.